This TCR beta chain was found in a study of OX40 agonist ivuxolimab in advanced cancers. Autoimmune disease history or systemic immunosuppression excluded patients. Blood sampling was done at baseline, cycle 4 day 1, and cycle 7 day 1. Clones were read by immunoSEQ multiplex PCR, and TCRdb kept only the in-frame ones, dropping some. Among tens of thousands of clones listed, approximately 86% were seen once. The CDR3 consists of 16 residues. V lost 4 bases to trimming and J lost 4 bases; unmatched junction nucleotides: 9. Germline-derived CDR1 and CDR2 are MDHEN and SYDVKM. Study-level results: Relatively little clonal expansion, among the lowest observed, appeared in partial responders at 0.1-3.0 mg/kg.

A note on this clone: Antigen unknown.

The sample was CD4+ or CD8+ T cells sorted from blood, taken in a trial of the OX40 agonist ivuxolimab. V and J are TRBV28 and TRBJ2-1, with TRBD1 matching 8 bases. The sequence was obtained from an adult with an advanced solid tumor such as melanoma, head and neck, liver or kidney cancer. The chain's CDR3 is CASSSTGDGGYNEQFF. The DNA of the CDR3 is TGTGCCAGCAGTTCGACAGGGGACGGGGGATACAATGAGCAGTTCTTC.